This TCR beta chain was recorded in a study of blood T cell repertoires in COVID-19. Seattle enrolled patients during active infection and tracked them longitudinally. Germline loops: CDR1 KGHDR, CDR2 SFDVKD. Trimming removed 4 bases from V and 4 bases from J, with 11 bases in between. This CDR3 comprises 14 residues. Authors' processing steps: Estimates of nucleated cell counts were drawn from the amplification of reference gene primers. Measured with immunoSEQ multiplex PCR; TCRdb has only the in-frame clones, and not every one. The DNA was the basis for D and trimming; V, J and clone size are from that table. The top ten hold about 0.91% of the sample, which has approximately 480,000 clones, about 88% seen once.

The TCR comes from a man between 18 and 29 years old with COVID-19, enrolled during active disease. V is TRBV24-1 and J is TRBJ2-3, with D unclear. The specimen sequenced was peripheral blood. CDR3 amino acids: CATSDRDKADTQYF. CDR3 sequence (DNA): TGTGCCACCAGTGACCGCGACAAGGCAGATACGCAGTATTTT.